The T cell receptor beta chain under discussion was sequenced for a study of vaccination and CD4 T cells after COVID-19. Study-level information: There were six male and four female convalescents, and two of them were Hispanic.

Note on this clonotype: Its target is not known.

Sequencing of the DNA from cultured CD4+ T cells was carried out with the Oncomine TCR Beta short-read assay. One entry per CDR3 protein results from TCRdb running MiXCR on the PCR reads. This table holds 15,000 to 20,000 distinct CDR3 sequences, around 46% found once. Treatment given: approximately 9-day PBMC culture with coronavirus spike peptide pools or control peptides (ViraFEST assay). V was pared by 1 base and J by 5 bases, with 12 bases between. Germline V gives CDR1 MNHEY, CDR2 SMNVEV (reference sequence). This CDR3 comprises 14 residues. V gene TRBV27 combines with J gene TRBJ2-7, with D possibly matching TRBD1 (6 bases). This TCR derives from a human donor who had recovered from COVID-19. Specimen: CD4+ T cells from blood, cultured in vitro, collected before SARS-CoV-2 vaccination. The DNA for the CDR3 is TGTGCCAGCAGTTTATTGGGGGCTCGCGACGAGCAGTACTTC. Its translation: CASSLLGARDEQYF.